This T cell receptor (beta chain) was captured by sequencing in a study of T-cell reconstitution after alpha-beta-depleted transplantation in children. The germline gives CDR1 SGHTA, CDR2 FQGNSA. CDR3 size: 16 residues. The V segment lost 2 bases and the J segment 1 base; nucleotides outside the gene matches: 6. The library targeted TCRbeta and was prepared with unique molecular identifiers. TCRdb processed the PCR reads anew with MiXCR; each CDR3 protein has one entry. This table has some 300,000 distinct CDR3 sequences, around 10% appearing once. The rearrangement joins TRBV7-2 to TRBJ2-3; the match to TRBD1 covers 7 bases. The sequence was obtained from a boy under two years old with acute myeloid leukemia, due to receive a stem cell transplant. Sample: PBMCs, taken before TCRalphabeta/CD19-depleted stem cell transplant. The CDR3 DNA reads TGTGCCAGCAGCTTAAGGGACAGTTCTGGCACAGATACGCAGTATTTT. Amino acid sequence: CASSLRDSSGTDTQYF.